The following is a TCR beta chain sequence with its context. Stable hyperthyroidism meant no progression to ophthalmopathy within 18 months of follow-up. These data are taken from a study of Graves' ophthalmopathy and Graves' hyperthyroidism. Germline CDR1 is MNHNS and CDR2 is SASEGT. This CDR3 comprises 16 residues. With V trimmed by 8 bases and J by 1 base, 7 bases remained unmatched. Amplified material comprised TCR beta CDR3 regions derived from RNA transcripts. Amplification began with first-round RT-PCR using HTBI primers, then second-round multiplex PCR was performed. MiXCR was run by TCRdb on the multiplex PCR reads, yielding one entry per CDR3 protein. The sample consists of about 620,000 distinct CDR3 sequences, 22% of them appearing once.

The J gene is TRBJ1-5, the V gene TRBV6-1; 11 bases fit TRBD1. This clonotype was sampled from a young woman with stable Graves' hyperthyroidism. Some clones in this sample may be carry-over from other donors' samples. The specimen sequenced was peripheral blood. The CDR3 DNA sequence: TGTGCCAGCTTAGGACAGGGGGCACGGAGCAATCAGCCCCAGCATTTT. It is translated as CASLGQGARSNQPQHF.